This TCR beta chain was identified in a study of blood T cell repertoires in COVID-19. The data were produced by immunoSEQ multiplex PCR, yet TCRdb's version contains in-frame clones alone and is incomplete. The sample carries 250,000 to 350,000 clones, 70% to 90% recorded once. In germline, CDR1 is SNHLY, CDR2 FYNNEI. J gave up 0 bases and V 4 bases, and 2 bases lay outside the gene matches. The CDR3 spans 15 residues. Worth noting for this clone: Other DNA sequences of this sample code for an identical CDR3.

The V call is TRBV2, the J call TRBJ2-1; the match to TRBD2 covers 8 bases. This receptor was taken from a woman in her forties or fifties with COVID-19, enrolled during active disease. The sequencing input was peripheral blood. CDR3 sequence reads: CASSGGTSSYNEQFF. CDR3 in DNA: TGTGCCAGCAGTGGGGGGACTAGCTCCTACAATGAGCAGTTCTTC.